A single sample is the source of the 21 T cell receptor beta chains below, sequenced in a study of blood T cell repertoires in COVID-19. Sequenced by immunoSEQ multiplex PCR; TCRdb stores in-frame clones only, minus some. The sample contains approximately 82,000 clones, around 88% of which appear only once. Sequencing was carried out using peripheral blood. These TCRs come from a woman aged 55-69 years with acute or convalescent COVID-19.

The chain combines TRBV3-1 (or the pseudogene TRBV3-2) with TRBJ1-6; no firm D call. This CDR3 is built from 13 residues. Trimming removed 0 bases from V and 10 bases from J, with 7 bases in between. Germline CDR1 and CDR2: LGHDT and YNNKEL (reference sequence). CDR3 DNA sequence: TGTGCCAGCAGCCAAGATAGACTGTCACCCCTCCACTTT. Amino acid sequence: CASSQDRLSPLHF.

This clone was detected only once. The chain joins TRBV5-6 to TRBJ1-1, with 8 bases identical to TRBD1. The germline gives CDR1 SGHDT, CDR2 YYEEEE. The J segment lost 1 base and the V segment lost 0 bases, leaving 5 bases of the junction unmatched. The CDR3 length is 16 residues. CDR3 DNA sequence: TGTGCCAGCAGCTTGGGGACAGGGTCTTCGAACACTGAAGCTTTCTTT. This codes for CASSLGTGSSNTEAFF.

There are a few counts of this clone. V and J are TRBV3-1 (or the pseudogene TRBV3-2) and TRBJ2-5; 13 bases fit TRBD2. The germline gives CDR1 LGHDT, CDR2 YNNKEL (reference sequence). This CDR3 has 17 amino acids. The trim removed 3 bases at V and 2 bases at J, leaving 6 bases unmatched. CDR3 residues: CASSQDGTSGVQETQYF. The CDR3 DNA is TGTGCCAGCAGCCAGGACGGGACTAGCGGGGTACAAGAGACCCAGTACTTC.

The J gene is TRBJ1-1, the V gene TRBV30; 8 positions agree with TRBD1. This CDR3 is 16 amino acids long. Germline V gene data show CDR1 as GTSNPN and CDR2 as SVGIG (reference sequence). After removal of 0 bases from V and 4 bases from J, the junction contained 10 bases not matched to a gene. The CDR3 loop is CAWSVWGQGAITEAFF. The CDR3 DNA is TGTGCCTGGAGTGTATGGGGTCAGGGGGCAATCACTGAAGCTTTCTTT.

Only one count was recorded for this clone. The genes are TRBV5-7 and TRBJ2-5; a weak D match, TRBD2 (5 bases). TRBV5-7 is given ORF status, its function remaining uncertain. With 5 bases removed from V and 2 bases from J, the gap between germline ends came to 16 bases. The CDR3 contains 15 residues. As DNA, the CDR3 is TGTGCCAGCAGTCATTGCGGCGGGCGACAAGAGACCCAGTACTTC. It encodes CASSHCGGRQETQYF.

This clone was seen a handful of times. In nucleotides, the CDR3 is TGTGCCAGCAGCCAAGCGACAGGGGGGCACTATGGCTACACCTTC. Amino acid sequence: CASSQATGGHYGYTF. The V gene is TRBV3-1 (or the pseudogene TRBV3-2), the J gene TRBJ1-2; 9 positions agree with TRBD1. The J segment lost 3 bases and the V segment lost 1 base, leaving 3 bases of the junction unmatched. The CDR3 sequence is 15 residues long. Per the germline V gene, CDR1 is LGHDT and CDR2 is YNNKEL (reference sequence).

This sequence joins TRBV6-5 and TRBJ2-1; 8 bases match TRBD2. The CDR3 length is 14 residues. Germline assignment: CDR1 MNHEY and CDR2 SVGAGI. After removal of 9 bases from V and 2 bases from J, the junction contained 6 bases not matched to a gene. CDR3 amino acids: CASAGGATYNEQFF. The CDR3 DNA is TGTGCCAGTGCCGGGGGGGCCACCTACAATGAGCAGTTCTTC.

This chain uses TRBV29-1 with TRBJ2-7; 7 bases agree with TRBD1. The CDR3 spans 15 residues. The ends lost 4 bases at V and 2 bases at J; junction bases unmatched: 11. CDR1 and CDR2 (germline): SQVTM, ANQGSEA. This CDR3 reads CSVVLGDRLTYEQYF. The CDR3 DNA reads TGCAGCGTTGTCCTTGGGGACAGACTTACCTACGAGCAGTACTTC.

V is TRBV7-2 and J is TRBJ2-1; possibly TRBD1 for D (7 bases). Germline CDR1 and CDR2: SGHTA and FQGNSA. The CDR3 loop spans 15 amino acids. Trimming pared 5 bases from V and 2 bases from J, leaving 13 bases between. The CDR3 nucleotides are TGTGCCAGCAGCCCTCAGGGGGGCACCTACAATGAGCAGTTCTTC. Translating it yields CASSPQGGTYNEQFF.

V and J are TRBV7-6 and TRBJ2-1, with D possibly being TRBD1 (7 bases). The germline V and J ends were trimmed by 1 base and 6 bases, with 28 bases remaining between them. The CDR3 sequence is 20 residues long. The germline V gene has CDR1 SGHVS and CDR2 FNYEAQ. The CDR3 reads CASSLDATGWTGRATNEQFF. Here the CDR3 DNA reads TGTGCCAGCAGCTTAGACGCGACAGGGTGGACCGGGAGAGCCACCAATGAGCAGTTCTTC.

This clone was detected a few times. J is TRBJ2-1 and V is TRBV7-2; tentative D call: TRBD2 (6 bases). Germline-derived CDR1 and CDR2 are SGHTA and FQGNSA. V was cut by 5 bases and J by 5 bases, with 16 bases left in between. CDR3 length equals 15 residues. CDR3 bases: TGTGCCAGCAGCGAACAAACGGGACTCAACAATGAGCAGTTCTTC. It translates to CASSEQTGLNNEQFF.

J is TRBJ2-5 and V is TRBV9; possibly TRBD2 for D (5 bases). CDR1 is SGDLS, CDR2 YYNGEE, per germline. Between the trimmed V and J ends, which lost 0 bases and 2 bases, there was a span of 23 bases. The CDR3 is made up of 19 amino acids. CDR3 amino acids: CASSVAWGTRQADQETQYF. In DNA form, the CDR3 reads TGTGCCAGCAGCGTAGCTTGGGGAACTAGGCAGGCGGATCAAGAGACCCAGTACTTC.

This chain joins TRBV6-5 and TRBJ2-4, with D perhaps TRBD2 (7 bases). CDR1 MNHEY and CDR2 SVGAGI come from the germline V gene. The CDR3 runs to 16 residues. Trimming pared 0 bases from V and 8 bases from J, leaving 17 bases between. The CDR3 is CASSYSGAGEGDIQYF. DNA of the CDR3: TGTGCCAGCAGTTACTCGGGTGCGGGGGAGGGGGACATTCAGTACTTC.

The CDR3: CASSLAGTEKLFF. CDR3 DNA sequence: TGTGCCAGCAGCTTGGCGGGTACTGAAAAACTGTTTTTT. The chain carries TRBV11-2 and TRBJ1-4, with D uncertain. The CDR3 extends over 13 amino acids. Germline CDR1 reads SGHAT; CDR2 reads FQNNGV. With 3 bases removed from V and 7 bases from J, the gap between germline ends came to 9 bases.

This clone was observed a single time. V gene TRBV6-2 or TRBV6-3 combines with J gene TRBJ1-2; D may be TRBD1 (6 bases). CDR3 length: 13 amino acids. Trimming cost V 6 bases and J 7 bases, with 15 bases left between them. Germline CDR1 reads MNHEY; CDR2 reads SVGEGT. In DNA, the CDR3 is TGTGCCAGCAGCTTACAGGGATTTGGTGGCTACACCTTC. It yields the protein CASSLQGFGGYTF.

This rearrangement joins TRBV4-3 to TRBJ1-2, with 7 bases matching TRBD1. The V gene end was trimmed by 4 bases and the J gene end by 8 bases; junction bases not matched to a gene: 16. Germline V gene data show CDR1 as LGHNA and CDR2 as YSLEER. This CDR3 has 16 amino acids. CDR3 sequence reads: CASSLVAGGTVGGYTF. DNA of the CDR3: TGCGCCAGCAGCCTCGTGGCGGGGGGGACAGTAGGAGGCTACACCTTC.

The J gene is TRBJ2-7, the V gene TRBV2; 7 nucleotides agree with TRBD2. The CDR3 runs 14 residues. V dropped 4 bases and J dropped 7; count of bases not matched to a gene: 10. CDR1 SNHLY and CDR2 FYNNEI come from the germline V gene. The CDR3 sequence: CASSGGLIRGEQYF. The CDR3 DNA follows: TGTGCCAGCAGTGGGGGACTAATTCGAGGGGAGCAGTACTTC.

This clone was counted once. V gene TRBV7-8 combines with J gene TRBJ1-6; the match to TRBD1 covers 8 bases. Trimming removed 5 bases from V and 11 bases from J; junction bases left unmatched: 14. The length of the CDR3 is 16 residues. The germline V gene has CDR1 SGHVS and CDR2 FQNEAQ. In DNA form, the CDR3 reads TGTGCCAGCAGCCCGAGGGTGGGACAGGACCCCCCACCCCTCCACTTT. This sequence encodes CASSPRVGQDPPPLHF.

This chain uses TRBV30 with TRBJ2-7, with 14 nucleotides matching TRBD2. This CDR3 is 15 amino acids long. Looked up from germline, CDR1 is GTSNPN and CDR2 is SVGIG (reference sequence). Trimming took 7 bases from V and 4 from J; bases not matched to a gene: 9. The chain's CDR3 is CASSPTSGGAYEQYF. CDR3 in DNA: TGTGCCTCTAGCCCGACTAGCGGGGGGGCATACGAGCAGTACTTC.

This clone was detected once. CDR3 region: CASRSDNAGGVDTQYF. CDR3 in DNA: TGTGCCAGCAGGAGTGATAATGCGGGGGGAGTAGATACGCAGTATTTT. The chain is built from TRBV5-6 and TRBJ2-3, with 8 bases fitting TRBD2. Trimming took 5 bases from V and 5 from J; bases not matched to a gene: 13. Germline values: CDR1 SGHDT, CDR2 YYEEEE. This CDR3 is built from 16 residues.

The J gene is TRBJ1-5, the V gene TRBV27; no definite D call. The CDR3 is 12 amino acids. V dropped 3 bases and J dropped 5 bases, with 5 bases sitting between them. CDR1 and CDR2 (germline): MNHEY, SMNVEV (reference sequence). This CDR3 is CASSFFDQPQHF. CDR3 sequence (DNA): TGTGCCAGCAGTTTTTTCGATCAGCCCCAGCATTTT.